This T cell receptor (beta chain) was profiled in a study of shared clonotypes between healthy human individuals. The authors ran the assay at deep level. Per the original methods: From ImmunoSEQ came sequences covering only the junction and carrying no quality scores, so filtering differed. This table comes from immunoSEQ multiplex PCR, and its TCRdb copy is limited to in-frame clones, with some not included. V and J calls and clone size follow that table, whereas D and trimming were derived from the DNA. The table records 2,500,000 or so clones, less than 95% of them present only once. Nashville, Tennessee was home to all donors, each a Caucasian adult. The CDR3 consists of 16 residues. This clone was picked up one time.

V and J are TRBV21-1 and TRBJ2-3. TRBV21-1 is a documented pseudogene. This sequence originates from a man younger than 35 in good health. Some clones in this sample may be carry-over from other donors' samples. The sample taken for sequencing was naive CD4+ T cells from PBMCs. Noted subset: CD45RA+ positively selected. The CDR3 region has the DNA TGTGCCAGCAGCAAAAGACAGCGGACTAGCACAGATACGCAGTATTTT. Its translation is CASSKRQRTSTDTQYF.